The next 7 T cell receptor beta chains were all read from a single sample in a study of T-cell memory formation after mild COVID-19. TCRdb redid the calling of the 5' RACE reads with MiXCR, one entry per CDR3 protein. Of fewer than 250,000 distinct CDR3 sequences in the sample, approximately 20% are singletons; the top ten hold approximately 2.4%. Sequencing used PBMCs or a T cell subset sorted from them (not recorded which). These receptors were taken from an adult woman who had mild COVID-19 (a few samples of this study predate the infection). Cell type and time point are not known.

The chain employs TRBV5-1 and TRBJ2-3; D ambiguous. The CDR3 loop spans 14 amino acids. V was pared by 1 base and J by 2 bases, with 8 bases between. CDR1 is SGHRS and CDR2 is YFSETQ in the germline V gene. The CDR3 bases are TGCGCCAGCAGCTTGTGGGGATTCACAGATACGCAGTATTTT. Translation gives CASSLWGFTDTQYF.

The chain links TRBV7-2 to TRBJ1-1; D not resolved. Germline CDR1 and CDR2: SGHTA and FQGNSA. The CDR3 extends over 15 amino acids. Trimming took off 5 bases at V and 5 bases at J, with 18 bases between the two ends. CDR3 coding DNA: TGTGCCAGCAGCCCTGGGCGGAGAGTAGTAACTGAAGCTTTCTTT. It translates to CASSPGRRVVTEAFF. Filled out from reference TRBV7-2 and TRBJ1-1, the complete variable domain reads GAGVSQSPSNKVTEKGKDVELRCDPISGHTALYWYRQSLGQGLEFLIYFQGNSAPDKSGLPSDRFSAERTGGSVSTLTIQRTQQEDSAVYLCASSPGRRVVTEAFFGQGTRLTVV.

This clonotype was observed a handful of times. The chain recombines TRBV30 with TRBJ2-2, with D unclear. The CDR3 is 11 residues long. Germline CDR1 is GTSNPN and CDR2 is SVGIG (reference sequence). V lost 4 bases and J lost 4, with 4 bases in between. CDR3 protein: CAWKATGELFF. CDR3 DNA: TGTGCCTGGAAAGCCACCGGGGAGCTGTTTTTT.

The chain has TRBV29-1 and TRBJ1-5, with TRBD1 identical over 9 bases. V dropped 5 bases and J dropped 7; count of bases not matched to a gene: 6. The V gene's germline CDR1 is SQVTM and CDR2 ANQGSEA. The CDR3 is 13 residues long. CDR3 protein: CSVRTGDRQPQHF. CDR3 DNA: TGCAGCGTTCGGACAGGGGATAGGCAGCCCCAGCATTTT.

The chain employs TRBV15 and TRBJ1-3; D ambiguous. V lost 2 bases to trimming and J lost 0 bases, with 14 bases between them. Germline V gene data show CDR1 as LNHNV and CDR2 as YYDKDF (reference sequence). The CDR3 sequence is 17 residues long. The CDR3 protein is CATSRSPTQFSGNTIYF. The CDR3 DNA follows: TGTGCCACCAGCAGATCCCCCACGCAATTCTCTGGAAACACCATATATTTT.

CDR3 sequence reads: CASKTDGVYNEQFF. The CDR3 DNA reads TGTGCCAGCAAGACAGACGGCGTCTACAATGAGCAGTTCTTC. The chain uses TRBV2 and TRBJ2-1, with a tentative D call TRBD1 (5 bases). V was cut by 7 bases and J by 3 bases, with 13 bases left in between. The CDR3 spans 14 residues. Germline V gene lookup returns CDR1 SNHLY and CDR2 FYNNEI.

The J gene is TRBJ2-5, the V gene TRBV7-6, with D possibly called TRBD1 or TRBD2 (6 bases each). Germline CDR1 is SGHVS and CDR2 is FNYEAQ. This CDR3 has 15 amino acids. With 5 bases removed from V and 1 base from J, the gap between germline ends came to 14 bases. Here the CDR3 DNA reads TGTGCCAGCAGCCCCCGTCCGGGGGCCCAAGAGACCCAGTACTTC. Translated: CASSPRPGAQETQYF.